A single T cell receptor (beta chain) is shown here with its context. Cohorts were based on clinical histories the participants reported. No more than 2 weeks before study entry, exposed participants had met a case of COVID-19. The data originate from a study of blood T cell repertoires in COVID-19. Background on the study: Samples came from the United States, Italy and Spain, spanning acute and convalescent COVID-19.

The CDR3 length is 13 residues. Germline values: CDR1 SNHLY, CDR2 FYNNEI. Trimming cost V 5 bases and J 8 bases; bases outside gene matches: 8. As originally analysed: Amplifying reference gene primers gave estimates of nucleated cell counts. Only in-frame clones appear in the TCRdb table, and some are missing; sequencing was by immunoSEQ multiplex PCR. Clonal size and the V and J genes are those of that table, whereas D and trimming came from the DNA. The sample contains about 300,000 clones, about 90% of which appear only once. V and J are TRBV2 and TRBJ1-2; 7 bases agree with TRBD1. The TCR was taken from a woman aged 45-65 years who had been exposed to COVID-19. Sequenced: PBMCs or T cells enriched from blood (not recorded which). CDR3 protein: CASSQTGTGGYTF. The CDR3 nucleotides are TGTGCCAGCAGTCAGACAGGGACCGGAGGCTACACCTTC.